This T cell receptor (beta chain) was identified during a study of blood T cell repertoires in COVID-19. Study-wide context: Collection of acute and convalescent COVID-19 samples took place in the United States, Italy and Spain.

The CDR3 extends over 16 amino acids. Germline CDR1 is SGDLS and CDR2 is YYNGEE. After removal of 3 bases from V and 4 bases from J, the junction contained 2 bases not matched to a gene. Libraries were prepared by immunoSEQ multiplex PCR; TCRdb keeps only in-frame clonotypes and omits some of them. The sample lists 140,000 or so clones, 65% to 90% occurring once. The chain joins TRBV9 to TRBJ2-1; 15 nucleotides match TRBD2. The sequenced material came from peripheral blood. This sequence originates from a human donor in a cohort sampled during active COVID-19. The CDR3 loop reads CASSGGLAGGYNEQFF. CDR3 in DNA: TGTGCCAGCAGCGGCGGACTAGCGGGGGGGTACAATGAGCAGTTCTTC.